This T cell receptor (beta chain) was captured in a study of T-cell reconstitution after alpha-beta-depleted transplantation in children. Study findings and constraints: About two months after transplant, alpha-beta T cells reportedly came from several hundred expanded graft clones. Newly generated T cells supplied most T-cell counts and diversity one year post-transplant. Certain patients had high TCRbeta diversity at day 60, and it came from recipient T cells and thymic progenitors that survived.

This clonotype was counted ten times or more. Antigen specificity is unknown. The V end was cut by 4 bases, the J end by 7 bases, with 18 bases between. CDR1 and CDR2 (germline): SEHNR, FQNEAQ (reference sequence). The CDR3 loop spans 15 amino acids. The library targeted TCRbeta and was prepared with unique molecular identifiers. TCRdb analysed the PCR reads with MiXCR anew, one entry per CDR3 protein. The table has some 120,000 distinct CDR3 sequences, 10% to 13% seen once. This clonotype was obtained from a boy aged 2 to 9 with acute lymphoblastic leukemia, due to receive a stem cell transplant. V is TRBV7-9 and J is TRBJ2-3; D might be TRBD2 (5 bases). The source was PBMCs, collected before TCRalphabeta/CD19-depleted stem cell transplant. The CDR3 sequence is CASSSREERKHTQYF. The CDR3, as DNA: TGTGCCAGCAGCTCCCGAGAAGAGCGGAAGCATACGCAGTATTTT.